The 23 T cell receptor beta chains given below trace back to one sample, sequenced in a study of blood T cell repertoires in COVID-19. Profiled with immunoSEQ multiplex PCR; TCRdb holds only in-frame clones, not every one. The sample lists 200,000 to 300,000 clones, about 86% occurring once. Sample: peripheral blood. These receptors were taken from a woman aged 80 or over with acute or convalescent COVID-19.

The J gene is TRBJ1-2, the V gene TRBV3-1 (or the pseudogene TRBV3-2), with 9 bases matching TRBD1. After removal of 4 bases from V and 3 bases from J, the junction contained 6 bases not matched to a gene. The CDR3 has 15 residues. Germline CDR1 reads LGHDT; CDR2 reads YNNKEL (reference sequence). In DNA form, the CDR3 reads TGTGCCAGCAGCCCGCAACAGGGGGCACACTATGGCTACACCTTC. Translated: CASSPQQGAHYGYTF.

The gene calls are TRBV28 and TRBJ1-5; 11 bases are shared with TRBD1. The CDR3 contains 17 residues. Germline V CDR1 and CDR2: MDHEN, SYDVKM. V lost 4 bases to trimming and J lost 2 bases; unmatched junction nucleotides: 7. The CDR3 DNA sequence: TGTGCCAGCAGTTCTTTGCGGACAGGGGGCGGCAATCAGCCCCAGCATTTT. Translation: CASSSLRTGGGNQPQHF.

The chain employs TRBV12-3 or TRBV12-4 and TRBJ1-1, with D possibly being TRBD1 (6 bases). Trimming removed 4 bases at V and 5 bases at J, with 11 bases between. This CDR3 has 13 residues. The CDR3 bases are TGTGCCAGCAGTTCAGGGGCCGGGACTGAAGCTTTCTTT. It translates to CASSSGAGTEAFF.

V and J are TRBV7-9 and TRBJ2-3, with D unresolved. Germline-derived CDR1 and CDR2 are SEHNR and FQNEAQ (reference sequence). The CDR3 sequence is 13 residues long. Deletions cut 5 bases from V and 4 bases from J, with 10 bases between. Here the CDR3 DNA reads TGTGCCAGCAGCCTCCTAAGCGCAGATACGCAGTATTTT. Encoded protein: CASSLLSADTQYF.

The rearrangement joins TRBV28 to TRBJ2-5; 11 nucleotides align to TRBD2. The germline V gene encodes CDR1 MDHEN and CDR2 SYDVKM. The V segment lost 2 bases and the J segment 5 bases; nucleotides outside the gene matches: 10. The length of the CDR3 is 17 residues. CDR3 region: CASSLRPGTSGYETQYF. The DNA of the CDR3 is TGTGCCAGCAGTTTACGGCCCGGGACTAGCGGTTATGAGACCCAGTACTTC.

The chain links TRBV10-3 to TRBJ1-5, with 9 bases identical to TRBD1. V was pared by 3 bases and J by 3 bases, with 3 bases of the junction left unmatched. CDR3 length: 15 residues. Germline CDR1 reads ENHRY; CDR2 reads SYGVKD. DNA for the CDR3: TGTGCCATCAGTGAAAAACAGGGGGCCAATCAGCCCCAGCATTTT. Translation: CAISEKQGANQPQHF.

The CDR3 region has the DNA TGTGCCAGCAGTCCTACTTCAGGGGGAGGCTATGGCTACACCTTC. It encodes CASSPTSGGGYGYTF. The J gene is TRBJ1-2, the V gene TRBV6-5, with TRBD1 matching over 7 bases. This CDR3 region has 15 residues. V lost 5 bases to trimming and J lost 4 bases; unmatched junction nucleotides: 10. CDR1 MNHEY and CDR2 SVGAGI come from the germline V gene.

The chain couples TRBV28 to TRBJ2-7; TRBD1 aligns across 9 bases. The CDR3 loop spans 14 amino acids. V lost 7 bases and J lost 3; bases outside the gene matches: 7. CDR1 is MDHEN and CDR2 is SYDVKM in the germline V gene. CDR3: CASTPGTGRYEQYF. The CDR3 nucleotides read TGTGCCAGCACCCCCGGGACAGGGCGCTACGAGCAGTACTTC.

This clone was picked up one time. The chain joins TRBV24-1 to TRBJ1-5; 8 positions match TRBD1. V was pared by 2 bases and J by 1 base, with 3 bases of the junction left unmatched. This CDR3 is 16 amino acids long. The germline gives CDR1 KGHDR, CDR2 SFDVKD. CDR3 in DNA: TGTGCCACCAGTGATTCTAGGACAGGGAGCAATCAGCCCCAGCATTTT. It is translated as CATSDSRTGSNQPQHF.

This chain joins TRBV5-1 and TRBJ1-1; tentatively, D is TRBD1 (6 bases). This CDR3 comprises 15 residues. Trimming took off 4 bases at V and 3 bases at J, with 16 bases between the two ends. Germline assignment: CDR1 SGHRS and CDR2 YFSETQ. As DNA, the CDR3 is TGCGCCAGCAGCGGGGAGGGGGTTACGGACACTGAAGCTTTCTTT. Residues: CASSGEGVTDTEAFF.

J is TRBJ1-1 and V is TRBV27, with 8 bases matching TRBD1. There are 13 residues in the CDR3. V was clipped by 3 bases and J by 5 bases; unmatched bases: 2. Germline CDR1 is MNHEY and CDR2 is SMNVEV (reference sequence). CDR3: CASSFRTGTEAFF. CDR3 nucleotide sequence: TGTGCCAGCAGTTTTAGGACAGGGACTGAAGCTTTCTTT.

The chain links TRBV19 to TRBJ2-3; TRBD2 matches at 7 bases. The trim removed 5 bases at V and 4 bases at J, leaving 12 bases unmatched. The CDR3 runs 16 residues. The germline gives CDR1 LNHDA, CDR2 SQIVND (reference sequence). Written as DNA, the CDR3 is TGTGCCAGTAGTCCCTGGGGGGGAATCCCGGCAGATACGCAGTATTTT. Its protein is CASSPWGGIPADTQYF.

This chain joins TRBV5-8 and TRBJ1-4; 10 bases map to TRBD1. Germline V CDR1 and CDR2: SGHTS, YDEGEE. CDR3 size: 18 residues. Trimming at V came to 3 bases and at J to 1 base, leaving 9 bases not matched to a gene. CDR3 sequence reads: CASSSARDRGRTNEKLFF. CDR3 bases: TGTGCCAGCAGCTCAGCCCGGGACAGGGGAAGAACTAATGAAAAACTGTTTTTT.

The rearrangement links TRBV6-1 to TRBJ1-3; 9 bases match TRBD1. This CDR3 spans 17 amino acids. CDR1 is MNHNS, CDR2 SASEGT, per germline. With V trimmed by 4 bases and J by 0 bases, 7 bases remained unmatched. The CDR3 DNA reads TGTGCCAGCAGTGTAGGACAGGGGATGAGCTCTGGAAACACCATATATTTT. Residues: CASSVGQGMSSGNTIYF.

The rearrangement uses TRBV28 and TRBJ1-5; 8 nucleotides line up with TRBD1. The CDR3 loop spans 13 amino acids. CDR1 and CDR2 (germline): MDHEN, SYDVKM. V was clipped by 7 bases and J by 7 bases; unmatched bases: 6. CDR3 DNA: TGTGCCAGCATTCAGGGGGCAAACCAGCCCCAGCATTTT. Translated: CASIQGANQPQHF.

This clone was seen just once. This rearrangement joins TRBV7-2 to TRBJ2-1, with TRBD1 identical over 10 bases. This CDR3 has 14 amino acids. V gave up 4 bases and J gave up 5 bases; unmatched junction bases: 2. From germline, CDR1 is SGHTA and CDR2 FQGNSA. The CDR3 nucleotides read TGTGCCAGCAGCTGGACAGGGGGTGACAATGAGCAGTTCTTC. This encodes CASSWTGGDNEQFF.

The gene calls are TRBV9 and TRBJ2-5, with D perhaps TRBD1 (5 bases). Looked up from germline, CDR1 is SGDLS and CDR2 is YYNGEE. The CDR3 has 15 residues. V was clipped by 3 bases and J by 5 bases, with 17 bases between them. DNA for the CDR3: TGTGCCAGCAGCGAACCCCCAGGGTACGGCGAGACCCAGTACTTC. This translates into CASSEPPGYGETQYF.

Here the CDR3 reads CASSQDRDRGQPQHF. CDR3 DNA: TGCGCCAGCAGCCAAGACAGGGACAGGGGCCAGCCCCAGCATTTT. The gene calls are TRBV4-1 and TRBJ1-5, with 10 bases matching TRBD1. Germline values: CDR1 MGHRA, CDR2 YSYEKL. This CDR3 has 15 amino acids. The J segment lost 7 bases and the V segment lost 0 bases, leaving 3 bases of the junction unmatched.

The rearrangement links TRBV2 to TRBJ2-7; the D gene is possibly TRBD1 (6 bases). This CDR3 has 15 residues. Deletions cut 6 bases from V and 4 bases from J, with 19 bases between. Germline loops: CDR1 SNHLY, CDR2 FYNNEI. In DNA form, the CDR3 reads TGTGCCAGCAGGACTGACAGGCCTTTTTTTTACGAGCAGTACTTC. Encoded protein: CASRTDRPFFYEQYF.

The rearrangement uses TRBV7-6 and TRBJ2-1; TRBD1 matches 9 bases. CDR3 length: 15 amino acids. The germline V gene has CDR1 SGHVS and CDR2 FNYEAQ. V lost 2 bases, J lost 3 bases, and 2 bases stayed unmatched. The CDR3 protein is CASSLMGQGYNEQFF. The CDR3 DNA reads TGTGCCAGCAGCTTAATGGGACAGGGCTACAATGAGCAGTTCTTC. Supplemented by reference TRBV7-6 and TRBJ2-1, the full variable domain reads GAGVSQSPRYKVTKRGQDVALRCDPISGHVSLYWYRQALGQGPEFLTYFNYEAQQDKSGLPNDRFSAERPEGSISTLTIQRTEQRDSAMYRCASSLMGQGYNEQFFGPGTRLTVL.

The chain couples TRBV5-6 to TRBJ2-5; unclear D gene. CDR1 SGHDT and CDR2 YYEEEE come from the germline V gene. V shed 0 bases and J shed 4 bases, with 13 bases lying between them. CDR3 size: 15 residues. The CDR3 nucleotides read TGTGCCAGCAGCTTGGTATTAGTGGCAGGAGAGACCCAGTACTTC. Encoded protein: CASSLVLVAGETQYF.

The genes are TRBV18 and TRBJ1-3, with a tentative D call TRBD1 (6 bases). V lost 2 bases and J lost 2, with 10 bases in between. The CDR3 spans 15 residues. CDR1 and CDR2 from the germline V gene are KGHSH and LQKENI. The chain's CDR3 is CASSPDNRAGNTIYF. The CDR3 DNA reads as TGTGCCAGCTCACCAGATAACAGGGCTGGAAACACCATATATTTT.

The chain carries TRBV6-4 and TRBJ2-1, with TRBD2 identical over 7 bases. The CDR3 loop spans 14 amino acids. Germline CDR1 and CDR2: MRHNA and SNTAGT. J lost 6 bases, V lost 4 bases, and 6 bases had no gene match. The CDR3 sequence: CASSGSGRGNEQFF. In nucleotides, the CDR3 is TGTGCCAGCAGTGGATCAGGGAGGGGCAATGAGCAGTTCTTC.